These 23 T cell receptor beta chains originate from one sample sequenced in a study of blood T cell repertoires in COVID-19. Clones were sequenced by immunoSEQ multiplex PCR, and TCRdb holds only the in-frame ones, with some missing. This table has hundreds of thousands of clones, approximately 90% appearing once. What was sequenced was PBMCs or T cells enriched from blood (not recorded which). The receptor source for this set is a man aged 50 or older who had been exposed to COVID-19.

V is TRBV28 and J is TRBJ2-2, with D possibly being TRBD1 (6 bases). The CDR3 is 14 residues long. Germline V gene lookup returns CDR1 MDHEN and CDR2 SYDVKM. V lost 6 bases, J lost 3 bases, and 11 bases lay in between. CDR3 in DNA: TGTGCCAGCAGGGTAGCAGGGGACACCGGGGAGCTGTTTTTT. It codes for CASRVAGDTGELFF.

V is TRBV13 and J is TRBJ1-2; TRBD1 matches 12 bases. V shed 4 bases, J shed 3 bases, and the junction held 9 bases outside the gene matches. CDR1 PRHDT and CDR2 FYEKMQ come from the germline V gene (reference sequence). There are 17 residues in the CDR3. The CDR3 coding sequence is TGTGCCAGCAGCTCACGGGACAGGGGGCGGATCTACTATGGCTACACCTTC. Its translation is CASSSRDRGRIYYGYTF.

V is TRBV5-5 and J is TRBJ1-1; 8 nucleotides line up with TRBD1. Germline values: CDR1 SGHKS, CDR2 YYEKEE (reference sequence). CDR3 length equals 14 residues. Trimming removed 1 base from V and 5 bases from J; junction bases left unmatched: 4. CDR3 region: CASSLSDRVTEAFF. The CDR3 nucleotides read TGTGCCAGCAGCTTGTCGGACAGGGTGACTGAAGCTTTCTTT.

The gene calls are TRBV5-6 and TRBJ2-5, with 10 nucleotides matching TRBD1. Germline-derived CDR1 and CDR2 are SGHDT and YYEEEE. The trim removed 0 bases at V and 5 bases at J, leaving 7 bases unmatched. The CDR3 has 16 residues. The CDR3 nucleotides read TGTGCCAGCAGCTTGGGGGGACAGGGGAGTTGGGAGACCCAGTACTTC. The encoded protein is CASSLGGQGSWETQYF.

The J gene is TRBJ2-1, the V gene TRBV12-3 or TRBV12-4, with D tentatively TRBD2 (5 bases). V lost 2 bases to trimming and J lost 9 bases, with 11 bases between them. The CDR3 sequence is 13 residues long. Here the CDR3 reads CASSLLRTFEQFF. The CDR3 DNA reads as TGTGCCAGCAGTTTATTACGGACTTTTGAGCAGTTCTTC.

The chain has TRBV28 and TRBJ1-5; 7 nucleotides match TRBD1. Germline V gene data show CDR1 as MDHEN and CDR2 as SYDVKM. V was clipped by 6 bases and J by 2 bases; unmatched bases: 13. The CDR3 contains 17 residues. The CDR3 DNA follows: TGTGCCAGCAGCATCGCGGGAGGGGGCTTGGGCAATCAGCCCCAGCATTTT. Residues: CASSIAGGGLGNQPQHF.

This clone appeared a few times. This rearrangement joins TRBV24-1 to TRBJ1-2; the match to TRBD1 covers 10 bases. Trimming took 5 bases from V and 5 from J; bases not matched to a gene: 7. CDR3 size: 15 residues. CDR1 KGHDR and CDR2 SFDVKD come from the germline V gene. CDR3 coding DNA: TGTGCCACCAGTGTCGAGGACAGGGGGGGTTATGGCTACACCTTC. Its translation is CATSVEDRGGYGYTF.

The chain carries TRBV4-1 and TRBJ1-1; D might be TRBD1 (6 bases). CDR1 and CDR2 (germline): MGHRA, YSYEKL. The V end was cut by 0 bases, the J end by 1 base, with 6 bases between. This CDR3 comprises 14 residues. CDR3 sequence (DNA): TGCGCCAGCAGCCAAGAACAGGGGAACACTGAAGCTTTCTTT. It is translated as CASSQEQGNTEAFF.

The CDR3 DNA reads TGTGCCAGCAGCCAAAGGGACAGGTGGTCCGGGGAGCTGTTTTTT. Its protein is CASSQRDRWSGELFF. J is TRBJ2-2 and V is TRBV3-1 (or the pseudogene TRBV3-2); 8 bases fit TRBD1. The CDR3 runs to 15 residues. V lost 2 bases to trimming and J lost 6 bases; unmatched junction nucleotides: 5. Germline V gives CDR1 LGHDT, CDR2 YNNKEL (reference sequence).

V and J are TRBV5-1 and TRBJ2-5, with D perhaps TRBD1 (5 bases). The CDR3 loop spans 15 amino acids. Germline V gene data show CDR1 as SGHRS and CDR2 as YFSETQ. Trimming took 0 bases from V and 5 from J, leaving 14 bases between them. The CDR3 DNA reads as TGCGCCAGCAGCTTGGGGGGCGCCGCCAGGGAGACCCAGTACTTC. This encodes CASSLGGAARETQYF. The variable domain in full, with the rest retrieved from reference TRBV5-1 and TRBJ2-5, is KAGVTQTPRYLIKTRGQQVTLSCSPISGHRSVSWYQQTPGQGLQFLFEYFSETQRNKGNFPGRFSGRQFSNSRSEMNVSTLELGDSALYLCASSLGGAARETQYFGPGTRLLVL.

The rearrangement joins TRBV28 to TRBJ2-1; 10 positions agree with TRBD2. J lost 10 bases, V lost 3 bases, and 9 bases had no gene match. This CDR3 region has 15 residues. Germline CDR1 reads MDHEN; CDR2 reads SYDVKM. The CDR3 protein is CASSFGLAGVSEQFF. The CDR3, as DNA: TGTGCCAGCAGTTTCGGCCTAGCGGGAGTCAGCGAGCAGTTCTTC.

The chain links TRBV12-2 to TRBJ1-5. TRBV12-2 is tagged as a pseudogene. The CDR3 consists of 16 residues. CDR3 protein: CASRFRSRRGNQPQHF. The CDR3 DNA is TGTGCAAGTCGCTTCAGGAGTCGACGGGGAAATCAGCCCCAGCATTTT.

The chain is built from TRBV9 and TRBJ1-3; tentative D call: TRBD1 (6 bases). The CDR3 has 16 residues. Germline V gives CDR1 SGDLS, CDR2 YYNGEE. With 1 base removed from V and 0 bases from J, the gap between germline ends came to 11 bases. CDR3 protein: CASSVLDSRSGNTIYF. CDR3 bases: TGTGCCAGCAGCGTACTGGACAGCCGCTCTGGAAACACCATATATTTT.

This clone has a handful of counts. The sample holds other DNA sequences that translate to the same CDR3. The chain recombines TRBV2 with TRBJ1-1; D perhaps matches TRBD1 (5 bases). Germline V gene sequence: CDR1 SNHLY, CDR2 FYNNEI. The CDR3 extends over 13 amino acids. V shed 1 base and J shed 5 bases, with 8 bases lying between them. Here the CDR3 reads CASSEEGSTEAFF. The CDR3 coding sequence is TGTGCCAGCAGTGAAGAGGGGTCGACTGAAGCTTTCTTT.

The V gene is TRBV5-4, the J gene TRBJ2-6; maybe TRBD2 (5 bases). The CDR3 covers 15 residues. The V and J ends lost 0 bases and 4 bases respectively, with 8 bases between them. Per germline, CDR1 SGHNT and CDR2 YYREEE (reference sequence). The DNA for the CDR3 is TGTGCCAGCAGCTTGGCGGGAACAGGGGCCAACGTCCTGACTTTC. It encodes CASSLAGTGANVLTF.

This clone is a singleton in its sample. This chain connects TRBV7-3 to TRBJ1-1; tentatively, D is TRBD1 (6 bases). The CDR3 runs to 15 residues. Germline V gene lookup returns CDR1 SGHTA and CDR2 FQGTGA. Trimming removed 5 bases from V and 5 bases from J, with 18 bases in between. This CDR3 is CASSPIGGARTEAFF. The CDR3 DNA sequence: TGTGCCAGCAGCCCCATTGGGGGGGCGCGGACTGAAGCTTTCTTT.

The rearrangement links TRBV28 to TRBJ1-2; the D gene is possibly TRBD1 (5 bases). The germline V gene has CDR1 MDHEN and CDR2 SYDVKM. Trimming took off 5 bases at V and 8 bases at J, with 15 bases between the two ends. CDR3 length equals 13 residues. The CDR3 nucleotides read TGTGCCAGCAGTCCCCCGGGGGAGCTCGGCTACACCTTC. This gives the protein CASSPPGELGYTF.

The chain employs TRBV7-9 and TRBJ2-1; tentatively, D is TRBD2 (5 bases). Germline V gene data show CDR1 as SEHNR and CDR2 as FQNEAQ (reference sequence). Between the trimmed V and J ends, which lost 3 bases and 6 bases, there was a span of 12 bases. The CDR3 has 14 amino acids. As DNA, the CDR3 is TGTGCCAGCAGCTTCGGAGGCGGGCTCAATGAGCAGTTCTTC. Protein: CASSFGGGLNEQFF. Complete variable domain (other parts from reference TRBV7-9 and TRBJ2-1): DTGVSQNPRHKITKRGQNVTFRCDPISEHNRLYWYRQTLGQGPEFLTYFQNEAQLEKSRLLSDRFSAERPKGSFSTLEIQRTEQGDSAMYLCASSFGGGLNEQFFGPGTRLTVL.

The chain employs TRBV28 and TRBJ1-2; D possibly corresponds to TRBD1 (5 bases). Germline lookup yields CDR1 MDHEN and CDR2 SYDVKM. This CDR3 is built from 14 residues. V was clipped by 10 bases and J by 0 bases, with 15 bases between them. The CDR3 loop reads CATRRDLANYGYTF. CDR3 bases: TGTGCCACCAGGCGGGACTTAGCTAACTATGGCTACACCTTC.

The chain recombines TRBV18 with TRBJ1-1; D is perhaps TRBD1 (5 bases). This CDR3 has 15 amino acids. From germline, CDR1 is KGHSH and CDR2 LQKENI. V was pared by 3 bases and J by 2 bases, with 13 bases between. The CDR3 sequence is CASSPGRVVNTEAFF. For the CDR3, the DNA is TGTGCCAGCTCACCCGGCAGGGTTGTCAACACTGAAGCTTTCTTT. Full variable domain (outside the CDR3, taken from reference TRBV18 and TRBJ1-1): NAGVMQNPRHLVRRRGQEARLRCSPMKGHSHVYWYRQLPEEGLKFMVYLQKENIIDESGMPKERFSAEFPKEGPSILRIQQVVRGDSAAYFCASSPGRVVNTEAFFGQGTRLTVV.

V is TRBV5-1 and J is TRBJ1-1; D is uncertain. Germline loops: CDR1 SGHRS, CDR2 YFSETQ. Deletions cut 0 bases from V and 0 bases from J, with 15 bases between. This CDR3 is 17 amino acids long. Here the CDR3 DNA reads TGCGCCAGCAGCTTGGCCCTCAGAACAATAATGAACACTGAAGCTTTCTTT. Protein sequence: CASSLALRTIMNTEAFF.

V and J are TRBV27 and TRBJ1-5; 8 bases map to TRBD1. This CDR3 has 18 amino acids. Germline values: CDR1 MNHEY, CDR2 SMNVEV (reference sequence). Losses at the gene ends were 6 bases for V and 0 bases for J; bases not matched to a gene: 13. The CDR3 DNA reads TGTGCCAGCAGACGGTTCTCAGGGGGCACCCGTAGCAATCAGCCCCAGCATTTT. This gives the protein CASRRFSGGTRSNQPQHF.

This CDR3 reads CASSDSTARRRGSYEQYV. CDR3 DNA: TGTGCCAGCAGTGACTCGACAGCGAGACGGCGTGGGTCCTACGAGCAGTACGTC. The rearrangement joins TRBV6-4 to TRBJ2-7; D might be TRBD1 (5 bases). The CDR3 runs to 18 residues. Germline V CDR1 and CDR2: MRHNA, SNTAGT. Trimming took 0 bases from V and 1 from J, leaving 19 bases between them.